The next 22 T cell receptor beta chains were all read from a single sample in a study of T cell repertoires in cytomegalovirus infection. The antigens these receptors bind are not known. MiXCR, run by TCRdb on the reads, gives a single entry per CDR3 protein. Among approximately 100,000 distinct CDR3 sequences, roughly 39% were seen once, and the ten largest hold 65% to 75%. Material: CD8+ T cells from cultured PBMCs, obtained from culture after CMV antigen stimulation. The receptor source for this set is a human donor in good health (CMV status not recorded). Some clones in this sample may be carry-over from other donors' samples.

The V gene is TRBV10-3, the J gene TRBJ2-7; D gene unclear. V lost 4 bases, J lost 3 bases, and 7 bases lay in between. The CDR3 is 12 residues long. Germline V lookup: CDR1 ENHRY, CDR2 SYGVKD. Here the CDR3 DNA reads TGTGCCATCAGTGGTGGGAACTACGAGCAGTACTTC. It is translated as CAISGGNYEQYF.

This clonotype came up many times. The V gene is TRBV12-3 or TRBV12-4, the J gene TRBJ1-1; D not certain. V dropped 4 bases and J dropped 1 base, with 10 bases sitting between them. This CDR3 has 14 residues. DNA for the CDR3: TGTGCCAGCAGTTGGGTAGGGCCGAACACTGAAGCTTTCTTT. Translated, it gives CASSWVGPNTEAFF.

This clonotype was observed a handful of times. The CDR3 loop is CASSHTGGTDEQYF. The CDR3 DNA reads as TGTGCCAGCAGCCACACAGGGGGTACTGACGAGCAGTACTTC. V gene TRBV7-6 combines with J gene TRBJ2-7; 8 bases line up with TRBD1. Unmatched junction bases numbered 8, after V lost 5 bases and J lost 5 bases. This CDR3 is 14 amino acids long. CDR1 and CDR2 (germline): SGHVS, FNYEAQ.

V usage is TRBV6-6 and J usage is TRBJ2-1, with D maybe TRBD2 (5 bases). Germline-derived CDR1 and CDR2 are MNHNY and SVGAGI (reference sequence). The CDR3 sequence is 12 residues long. The V end was cut by 8 bases, the J end by 6 bases, with 11 bases between. The CDR3 sequence: CASREGGNEQFF. The CDR3 nucleotides are TGTGCCAGCCGGGAAGGTGGCAATGAGCAGTTCTTC.

This chain joins TRBV19 and TRBJ2-1; TRBD1 might be the D (6 bases). From germline, CDR1 is LNHDA and CDR2 SQIVND (reference sequence). The V and J ends lost 6 bases and 8 bases respectively, with 17 bases between them. The CDR3 is 14 residues long. The DNA of the CDR3 is TGTGCCAGTAGCAACGGCTACAGGGAAGATGAGCAGTTCTTC. The encoded protein is CASSNGYREDEQFF.

V is TRBV7-6 and J is TRBJ2-1, with TRBD1 as a possible D gene (6 bases). Germline CDR1 reads SGHVS; CDR2 reads FNYEAQ. V shed 2 bases and J shed 3 bases, with 17 bases lying between them. The CDR3 is 17 amino acids. The CDR3 region is CASSLFPRDTVYNEQFF. CDR3 nucleotide sequence: TGTGCCAGCAGCTTATTTCCCCGGGACACCGTCTACAATGAGCAGTTCTTC.

Relative to its sample, this clonotype is medium-sized. This chain joins TRBV7-9 and TRBJ1-1; D gene ambiguous. The V end was cut by 5 bases, the J end by 2 bases, with 6 bases between. Per the germline V gene, CDR1 is SEHNR and CDR2 is FQNEAQ (reference sequence). This CDR3 has 12 amino acids. The CDR3 loop is CASSLINTEAFF. CDR3 DNA: TGTGCCAGCAGCCTCATAAACACTGAAGCTTTCTTT. Combining the CDR3 with reference TRBV7-9 and TRBJ1-1 gives the whole variable domain DTGVSQNPRHKITKRGQNVTFRCDPISEHNRLYWYRQTLGQGPEFLTYFQNEAQLEKSRLLSDRFSAERPKGSFSTLEIQRTEQGDSAMYLCASSLINTEAFFGQGTRLTVV.

This rearrangement joins TRBV7-9 to TRBJ2-5; either TRBD1 or TRBD2 may fit D (5 bases each). Deletions cut 2 bases from V and 4 bases from J, with 8 bases between. Germline V CDR1 and CDR2: SEHNR, FQNEAQ (reference sequence). The CDR3 totals 13 residues. The chain's CDR3 is CASSLPGAETQYF. For the CDR3, the DNA is TGTGCCAGCAGCTTACCCGGGGCAGAGACCCAGTACTTC.

A few counts support this clonotype. This chain links TRBV7-9 with TRBJ2-1, with 10 bases lining up with TRBD2. The V and J ends lost 4 bases and 3 bases, in that order; junction bases with no gene match: 3. This CDR3 comprises 15 residues. Germline V gives CDR1 SEHNR, CDR2 FQNEAQ (reference sequence). CDR3 coding DNA: TGTGCCAGCAGCTCAGTAGCGGGGGGCTACAATGAGCAGTTCTTC. Its translation is CASSSVAGGYNEQFF.

The J gene is TRBJ1-2, the V gene TRBV18; tentatively, D is TRBD1 (5 bases). CDR1 KGHSH and CDR2 LQKENI come from the germline V gene. The length of the CDR3 is 15 residues. With 2 bases removed from V and 4 bases from J, the gap between germline ends came to 14 bases. The CDR3, as DNA: TGTGCCAGCTCACCAGAGGGGTTTGCTTTCTATGGCTACACCTTC. It codes for CASSPEGFAFYGYTF.

The V gene is TRBV6-6, the J gene TRBJ1-4, with a tentative D call TRBD1 (6 bases). Germline V gene lookup returns CDR1 MNHNY and CDR2 SVGAGI (reference sequence). V was pared by 4 bases and J by 4 bases, with 16 bases between. This CDR3 spans 16 amino acids. CDR3 sequence (DNA): TGTGCCAGCAGTTTAAGCGGAGGGGGTTTTAATGAAAAACTGTTTTTT. Its translation is CASSLSGGGFNEKLFF.

The CDR3 DNA sequence: TGTGCCAGCACCATCGGGGGGGGGCTCAATGAGCAGTTCTTC. This sequence encodes CASTIGGGLNEQFF. The chain uses TRBV6-6 and TRBJ2-1; TRBD2 matches 8 bases. Germline V gives CDR1 MNHNY, CDR2 SVGAGI (reference sequence). The CDR3 length is 14 residues. V was clipped by 7 bases and J by 6 bases; unmatched bases: 8.

The V gene is TRBV7-6, the J gene TRBJ2-7; tentatively, D is TRBD2 (5 bases). CDR3 size: 13 residues. V was shortened by 5 bases and J by 4 bases, with 12 bases between the two germline ends. The V gene's germline CDR1 is SGHVS and CDR2 FNYEAQ. The CDR3 sequence is CASSDGVGYEQYF. The CDR3 DNA reads TGTGCCAGCAGCGACGGGGTGGGTTACGAGCAGTACTTC.

This clonotype was counted ten times or more. CDR3 protein: CASSPWGRDQPQHF. The CDR3 bases are TGTGCCAGCAGTCCGTGGGGGCGGGATCAGCCCCAGCATTTT. The rearrangement links TRBV27 to TRBJ1-5; D perhaps matches TRBD1 (6 bases). The CDR3 runs to 14 residues. From germline, CDR1 is MNHEY and CDR2 SMNVEV (reference sequence). Trimming stripped 5 bases from V and 5 bases from J, with 13 bases between.

The J gene is TRBJ2-1, the V gene TRBV24-1, with D tentatively TRBD1 (6 bases). Germline CDR1 and CDR2: KGHDR and SFDVKD. Trimming took off 7 bases at V and 7 bases at J, with 16 bases between the two ends. The CDR3 extends over 14 amino acids. CDR3 coding DNA: TGTGCCACCAGCCATCGGGGCAGGGGAAATGAGCAGTTCTTC. Residues: CATSHRGRGNEQFF.

This clonotype was counted a few times. This chain uses TRBV24-1 with TRBJ2-3; D is possibly TRBD1 (6 bases). The length of the CDR3 is 17 residues. The germline V gene has CDR1 KGHDR and CDR2 SFDVKD. Trimming pared 2 bases from V and 8 bases from J, leaving 22 bases between. As DNA, the CDR3 is TGTGCCACCAGTGATTCTATATTAACAGGGAGAGATTTTACGCAGTATTTT. Protein: CATSDSILTGRDFTQYF.

The chain employs TRBV11-2 and TRBJ2-2, with D perhaps TRBD1 or TRBD2 (5 bases each). Germline CDR1 and CDR2: SGHAT and FQNNGV. This CDR3 is 16 amino acids long. Trimming removed 5 bases at V and 1 base at J, with 14 bases between. The CDR3 here is CASSTYGALNTGELFF. Written as DNA, the CDR3 is TGTGCCAGCAGCACCTACGGGGCCTTGAACACCGGGGAGCTGTTTTTT.

This clonotype appeared once. V is TRBV11-1 and J is TRBJ2-5; possibly TRBD2 for D (6 bases). Germline values: CDR1 SGHAT, CDR2 FQDESV (reference sequence). V was clipped by 3 bases and J by 0 bases, with 8 bases between them. This CDR3 contains 14 residues. DNA for the CDR3: TGTGCCAGCAGCTTGCCTAGCGACCAAGAGACCCAGTACTTC. This translates into CASSLPSDQETQYF.

The chain uses TRBV29-1 and TRBJ1-1; D gene ambiguous. The CDR3 length is 15 residues. V lost 4 bases and J 0 bases, leaving 15 bases between the germline ends. Germline-derived CDR1 and CDR2 are SQVTM and ANQGSEA. Here the CDR3 reads CSVGNPGTLNTEAFF. CDR3 coding DNA: TGCAGCGTTGGAAATCCGGGCACCTTGAACACTGAAGCTTTCTTT.

This clonotype was seen only a few times. This chain uses TRBV7-2 with TRBJ1-5, with D maybe TRBD1 (6 bases). Trimming removed 4 bases from V and 6 bases from J, with 10 bases in between. This CDR3 region has 13 residues. Germline CDR1 reads SGHTA; CDR2 reads FQGNSA. CDR3 bases: TGTGCCAGCAGCTCGGGACATCGTCAGCCCCAGCATTTT. Protein: CASSSGHRQPQHF.

The chain joins TRBV11-2 to TRBJ1-1; a possible D gene is TRBD1 (5 bases). The CDR3 extends over 14 amino acids. Germline assignment: CDR1 SGHAT and CDR2 FQNNGV. V lost 5 bases and J 7 bases, leaving 17 bases between the germline ends. CDR3: CASSNLEGSGEAFF. The CDR3 DNA follows: TGTGCCAGCAGCAACCTAGAGGGGTCCGGTGAAGCTTTCTTT. The full variable domain, its missing parts supplied by reference TRBV11-2 and TRBJ1-1, is EAGVAQSPRYKIIEKRQSVAFWCNPISGHATLYWYQQILGQGPKLLIQFQNNGVVDDSQLPKDRFSAERLKGVDSTLKIQPAKLEDSAVYLCASSNLEGSGEAFFGQGTRLTVV.

This clonotype has at least ten counts. This chain connects TRBV7-2 to TRBJ1-6, with TRBD1 as a possible D gene (5 bases). V was pared by 0 bases and J by 11 bases, with 14 bases between. This CDR3 comprises 15 residues. In germline, CDR1 is SGHTA, CDR2 FQGNSA. CDR3 sequence (DNA): TGTGCCAGCAGCTTAGCCCTAGGAGGAGGGGCACCCCTCCACTTT. This translates into CASSLALGGGAPLHF.